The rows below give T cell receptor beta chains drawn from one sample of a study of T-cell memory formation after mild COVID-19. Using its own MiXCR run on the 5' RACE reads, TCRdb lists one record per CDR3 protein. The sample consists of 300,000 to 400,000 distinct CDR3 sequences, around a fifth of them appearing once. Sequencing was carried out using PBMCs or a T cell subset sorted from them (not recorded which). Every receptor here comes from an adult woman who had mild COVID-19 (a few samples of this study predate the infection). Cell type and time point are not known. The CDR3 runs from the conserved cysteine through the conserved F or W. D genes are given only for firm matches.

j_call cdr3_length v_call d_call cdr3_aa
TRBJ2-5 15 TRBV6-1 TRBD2 CASSDRGRAGETQYF
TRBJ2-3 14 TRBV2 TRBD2 CASSRGTSGDTQYF
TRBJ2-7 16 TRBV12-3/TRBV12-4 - CASSPPTGKGTYEQYF
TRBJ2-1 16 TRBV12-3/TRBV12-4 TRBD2 CASSLSQRGGNNEQFF
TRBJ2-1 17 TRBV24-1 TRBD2 CATSDTRGSGSSNEQFF
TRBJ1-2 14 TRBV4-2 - CASSQAGARDGYTF
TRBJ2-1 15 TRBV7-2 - CASSNSPSSYNEQFF
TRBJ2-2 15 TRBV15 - CATSREGEWTGELFF
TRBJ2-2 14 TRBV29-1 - CSVFRDTQTGELFF
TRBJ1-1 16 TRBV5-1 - CASSLVGGAPNTEAFF
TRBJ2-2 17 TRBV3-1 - CASSQANAGTHTGELFF
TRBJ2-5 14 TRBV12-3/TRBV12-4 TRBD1 CASSPPGQEETQYF
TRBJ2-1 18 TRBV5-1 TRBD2 CASSLTGPSGPQVGGQFF
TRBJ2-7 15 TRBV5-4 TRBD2 CASSSGTSGLAEQYF
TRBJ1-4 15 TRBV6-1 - CASSEPAGSQEKLFF
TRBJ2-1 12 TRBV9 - CASSDLLDEQFF
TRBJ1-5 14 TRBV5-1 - CASRLSTDNQPQHF
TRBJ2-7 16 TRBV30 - CAWRGEQEGYVYEQYF
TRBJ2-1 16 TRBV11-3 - CASSSRQRSSYNEQFF
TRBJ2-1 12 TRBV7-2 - CASGLGYGEQFF
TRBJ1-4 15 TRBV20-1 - CSARDGRKSYEKLFF
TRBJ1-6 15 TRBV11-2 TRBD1 CASSLDGTGNSPLHF
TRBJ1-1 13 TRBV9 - CASSVDGRGEAFF